The 24 T cell receptor beta chains given below trace back to one sample, sequenced in a study of glioma-infiltrating T cells. Amplification of TCR alpha and beta CDR3 regions from RNA used iRepertoire nested multiplex PCR. TCRdb fed the multiplex PCR reads into MiXCR, producing one record per CDR3 protein. The table shows 93,000 or so distinct CDR3 sequences, with approximately 28% occurring only once. The sequencing sample was made of glioma tissue, nonneoplastic brain tissue, or PBMCs (not recorded which). The receptors here all came from a human donor with low-grade glioma or glioblastoma, undergoing nonglioma brain surgery, or in good health (not recorded which).

This clonotype was detected many times. The chain recombines TRBV4-3 with TRBJ1-2; D possibly corresponds to TRBD1 (5 bases). V lost 1 base to trimming and J lost 8 bases, with 17 bases between them. Germline values: CDR1 LGHNA, CDR2 YSLEER. The CDR3 is 15 amino acids. CDR3 residues: CASSQGDGDFFGYTF. The DNA of the CDR3 is TGCGCCAGCAGCCAAGGGGACGGCGACTTCTTCGGCTACACCTTC.

This clonotype was seen at least ten times. The chain recombines TRBV20-1 with TRBJ2-1, with 8 bases identical to TRBD1. Looked up from germline, CDR1 is DFQATT and CDR2 is SNEGSKA (reference sequence). CDR3 length equals 16 residues. The V and J ends lost 0 bases and 5 bases, in that order; junction bases with no gene match: 9. CDR3 nucleotide sequence: TGCAGTGCTAGAGATCCCAGGACAGGGTCAAACAATGAGCAGTTCTTC. It encodes CSARDPRTGSNNEQFF.

This chain uses TRBV7-9 with TRBJ2-3, with a tentative D call TRBD1 (5 bases). The germline V and J ends were trimmed by 5 bases and 0 bases, with 15 bases remaining between them. Germline V gives CDR1 SEHNR, CDR2 FQNEAQ (reference sequence). The CDR3 is made up of 16 amino acids. The CDR3 nucleotides read TGTGCCAGCAGCCCATCCCGCGGACAAAGCACAGATACGCAGTATTTT. Residues: CASSPSRGQSTDTQYF.

This clonotype was picked up a small number of times. The CDR3: CASSDPGSSGNTIYF. CDR3 DNA sequence: TGTGCCAGCAGTGACCCCGGGAGCTCTGGAAACACCATATATTTT. The genes are TRBV25-1 and TRBJ1-3; D is uncertain. V lost 3 bases and J 0 bases, leaving 9 bases between the germline ends. Germline values: CDR1 MGHDK, CDR2 SYGVNS. The CDR3 length is 15 residues.

This clonotype was picked up a small number of times. The CDR3 loop reads CASSSFSGTGDGYTF. In DNA form, the CDR3 reads TGTGCCAGCAGCTCTTTTTCCGGGACAGGGGATGGCTACACCTTC. This sequence joins TRBV7-6 and TRBJ1-2, with 10 bases matching TRBD1. After removal of 4 bases from V and 6 bases from J, the junction contained 8 bases not matched to a gene. In germline, CDR1 is SGHVS, CDR2 FNYEAQ. This CDR3 region has 15 residues.

The rearrangement joins TRBV19 to TRBJ2-2; 9 bases agree with TRBD2. This CDR3 region has 16 residues. J gave up 5 bases and V 2 bases, and 6 bases lay outside the gene matches. Germline assignment: CDR1 LNHDA and CDR2 SQIVND (reference sequence). As DNA, the CDR3 is TGTGCCAGTAGTATATCCGGACTAGCGTTTACCGGGGAGCTGTTTTTT. Its protein is CASSISGLAFTGELFF.

At least ten counts were recorded for this clonotype. The chain is built from TRBV20-1 and TRBJ2-1, with TRBD2 identical over 10 bases. V shed 6 bases and J 5 bases; nucleotides not matched to a gene: 10. The length of the CDR3 is 15 residues. Germline V gene sequence: CDR1 DFQATT, CDR2 SNEGSKA (reference sequence). CDR3 region: CSAPGTSGVNNEQFF. The CDR3 DNA follows: TGCAGTGCCCCCGGCACTAGCGGGGTAAACAATGAGCAGTTCTTC.

This clonotype was detected only a few times. The V and J genes are TRBV19 and TRBJ1-3; weak D call: TRBD1 (6 bases). The V and J ends lost 6 bases and 4 bases respectively, with 16 bases between them. CDR1 and CDR2 (germline): LNHDA, SQIVND (reference sequence). This CDR3 contains 15 residues. The CDR3: CASRSQGRTGNTIYF. For the CDR3, the DNA is TGTGCCAGTAGATCACAGGGCAGAACGGGAAACACCATATATTTT. Looking up the rest from reference TRBV19 and TRBJ1-3 gives the full variable domain: DGGITQSPKYLFRKEGQNVTLSCEQNLNHDAMYWYRQDPGQGLRLIYYSQIVNDFQKGDIAEGYSVSREKKESFPLTVTSAQKNPTAFYLCASRSQGRTGNTIYFGEGSWLTVV.

A few counts support this clonotype. This clone may be a read error of a much larger clone one base away. The chain couples TRBV7-2 to TRBJ1-1, with D possibly being TRBD1 (6 bases). Trimming stripped 7 bases from V and 4 bases from J, with 10 bases between. From germline, CDR1 is SGHTA and CDR2 FQGNSA. This CDR3 region has 12 residues. Written as DNA, the CDR3 is TGTGCCAGCACAACAGGGAGCACTGAAGCTTTCTTT. Its protein product is CASTTGSTEAFF.

This clonotype showed up just a few times. This sequence joins TRBV4-2 and TRBJ1-1; possible D gene TRBD1, 5 bases. Trimming took off 0 bases at V and 4 bases at J, with 9 bases between the two ends. CDR1 LGHNA and CDR2 YNFKEQ come from the germline V gene. This CDR3 contains 14 residues. CDR3 coding DNA: TGTGCCAGCAGCCAAGATGCAGGGATCACTGAAGCTTTCTTT. Translation: CASSQDAGITEAFF.

The V call is TRBV14, the J call TRBJ2-5; 16 nucleotides line up with TRBD2. Per the germline V gene, CDR1 is SGHDN and CDR2 is FVKESK. Unmatched junction bases numbered 6, after V lost 4 bases and J lost 4 bases. This CDR3 is built from 17 residues. The CDR3 reads CASSPGLAGGPRETQYF. Written as DNA, the CDR3 is TGTGCCAGCAGCCCGGGACTAGCGGGGGGGCCCCGAGAGACCCAGTACTTC.

This clonotype was observed many times. The genes are TRBV6-4 and TRBJ2-1, with 7 bases fitting TRBD1. The V gene's germline CDR1 is MRHNA and CDR2 SNTAGT. J gave up 5 bases and V 7 bases, and 11 bases lay outside the gene matches. CDR3 size: 15 residues. CDR3 nucleotides: TGTGCCAGCACCTACCGGGACAGACCGAACAATGAGCAGTTCTTC. It codes for CASTYRDRPNNEQFF.

The genes are TRBV5-4 and TRBJ2-1; 13 positions agree with TRBD2. Per the germline V gene, CDR1 is SGHNT and CDR2 is YYREEE (reference sequence). The CDR3 has 15 residues. V lost 5 bases, J lost 7 bases, and 6 bases stayed unmatched. The CDR3 region has the DNA TGTGCCAGCAGAACTAGCGGGGGGGGGGGAAATGAGCAGTTCTTC. Its protein product is CASRTSGGGGNEQFF. Full variable domain (rest looked up from reference TRBV5-4 and TRBJ2-1): ETGVTQSPTHLIKTRGQQVTLRCSSQSGHNTVSWYQQALGQGPQFIFQYYREEENGRGNFPPRFSGLQFPNYSSELNVNALELDDSALYLCASRTSGGGGNEQFFGPGTRLTVL.

The chain employs TRBV5-1 and TRBJ2-3; D unclear. This CDR3 contains 12 residues. The germline gives CDR1 SGHRS, CDR2 YFSETQ. Trimming pared 7 bases from V and 2 bases from J, leaving 8 bases between. This chain's CDR3 is CASWTNTDTQYF. Here the CDR3 DNA reads TGCGCCAGCTGGACCAACACAGATACGCAGTATTTT.

This clonotype was picked up many times. V usage is TRBV7-9 and J usage is TRBJ1-1; D not resolved. Germline CDR1 is SEHNR and CDR2 is FQNEAQ (reference sequence). The CDR3 covers 14 residues. The germline V and J ends were trimmed by 1 base and 1 base, with 7 bases remaining between them. CDR3: CASSLGGGNTEAFF. CDR3 DNA sequence: TGTGCCAGCAGCTTAGGAGGAGGGAACACTGAAGCTTTCTTT.

As concerns this clonotype: One end of the junction fails to match germline, which may point to a read error. The CDR3 region is CASSTTGYNEKFF. The CDR3 bases are TGTGCCAGCAGCACCACCGGGTACAATGAGAAGTTCTTC. The chain links TRBV6-6 to TRBJ2-1; D is ambiguous. The germline V gene has CDR1 MNHNY and CDR2 SVGAGI (reference sequence). CDR3 length: 13 residues.

This clonotype was counted many times. This chain uses TRBV7-6 with TRBJ1-5; the D gene is possibly TRBD1 (5 bases). The CDR3 length is 13 residues. Germline V gives CDR1 SGHVS, CDR2 FNYEAQ. V shed 8 bases and J shed 3 bases, with 11 bases lying between them. CDR3 DNA: TGTGCCAGCTCCCAGGACACCAATCAGCCCCAGCATTTT. As protein: CASSQDTNQPQHF.

Turning to this clonotype: One end of the junction fails to match germline, which may point to a read error. The rearrangement uses TRBV24-1 and TRBJ2-3; either TRBD1 or TRBD2 may supply D (5 bases each). CDR3 size: 12 residues. The V gene's germline CDR1 is KGHDR and CDR2 SFDVKD. The CDR3 DNA sequence: TGTGCCACCAAGGGGACCACAGATACGAAGTATTTT. Amino acids: CATKGTTDTKYF.

This clonotype was detected ten times or more. The chain uses TRBV6-2 or TRBV6-3 and TRBJ2-7; no clear D. This CDR3 is 14 amino acids long. Germline V CDR1 and CDR2: MNHEY, SVGEGT. Trimming shortened V by 2 bases and J by 0 bases, and 8 bases separated the two germline ends. This CDR3 reads CASSYTRISYEQYF. The CDR3 DNA reads as TGTGCCAGCAGTTACACGCGGATCTCCTACGAGCAGTACTTC.

This clonotype was seen a few times. This chain connects TRBV29-1 to TRBJ2-6, with D possibly matching TRBD1 (5 bases). Germline V gene sequence: CDR1 SQVTM, CDR2 ANQGSEA. V was shortened by 5 bases and J by 0 bases, with 14 bases between the two germline ends. The CDR3 covers 16 residues. CDR3 region: CSVITGQNSGANVLTF. The DNA of the CDR3 is TGCAGCGTTATTACCGGACAAAACTCTGGGGCCAACGTCCTGACTTTC.

Turning to this clonotype: A read error may explain this, as a much larger clone is one base away. The V call is TRBV20-1, the J call TRBJ1-6; a weak D match, TRBD1 (6 bases). CDR3 length equals 13 residues. Germline values: CDR1 DFQATT, CDR2 SNEGSKA (reference sequence). The CDR3 DNA is TGCAGTGCTCACAGGGATGGGAATTCACCCCTCAACTTT. This encodes CSAHRDGNSPLNF.

The table lists this clonotype with many counts. The chain joins TRBV28 to TRBJ1-1; 7 positions match TRBD1. The CDR3 runs 12 residues. V shed 5 bases and J 9 bases; nucleotides not matched to a gene: 6. Germline V lookup: CDR1 MDHEN, CDR2 SYDVKM. This chain's CDR3 is CASSLQQGKAFF. The CDR3 DNA sequence: TGTGCCAGCAGTCTACAACAGGGGAAAGCTTTCTTT.

This clonotype was counted once. This may stem from a read error, because a much larger clone lies one nucleotide away. The chain couples TRBV7-2 to TRBJ2-3; D ambiguous. V dropped 4 bases and J dropped 3 bases, with 17 bases sitting between them. The CDR3 is 16 amino acids. Per germline, CDR1 SGHTA and CDR2 FQGNSA. CDR3 in DNA: TGTGCCAGCAGCTCCTCCCTTGGAGCTAGGACAGATACGCAGTATTTT. As protein: CASSSSLGARTDTQYF.

With regard to this clonotype: Sequence at one end of the junction differs from germline and may be a read error. The rearrangement links TRBV27 to TRBJ2-3; D call uncertain. The CDR3 extends over 13 amino acids. CDR1 is MNHEY and CDR2 is SMNVEV in the germline V gene (reference sequence). CDR3: CASSLCHTDTQYF. As DNA, the CDR3 is TGTGCTAGCAGTTTGTGCCACACAGATACGCAGTATTTT.